This T cell receptor beta chain was documented in a study of cytomegalovirus exposure and HLA in healthy donors. Germline CDR1 is MNHNS and CDR2 is SASEGT. The germline V and J ends were trimmed by 7 bases and 11 bases, with 21 bases remaining between them. The CDR3 contains 14 residues. The primer mix had 60 Vbeta and 13 Jbeta primers. Sequencing used immunoSEQ multiplex PCR; TCRdb keeps in-frame clones, though not all of them. The table shows roughly 48,000 clones, with 73% occurring only once. The V gene is TRBV6-1, the J gene TRBJ1-5; D is perhaps TRBD1 (5 bases). The TCR was taken from a young man in good health and CMV-seronegative. Material for sequencing was PBMCs. The CDR3 loop reads CASNFMTDWLAQHF. Written as DNA, the CDR3 is TGTGCCAGCAATTTTATGACAGACTGGCTAGCCCAGCATTTT.